The 14 T cell receptor beta chains listed next were all sequenced from one sample in a study of CD4+ T cells in melanoma. Sequenced by immunoSEQ multiplex PCR; TCRdb stores in-frame clones only, minus some. In the table there are over 15,000 clones, approximately 83% of which are singletons. The sample comprised cells from a culture (not recorded whether cultured in vitro). These receptors were collected from a human donor with melanoma.

CDR3 nucleotide sequence: TGTGCCACCAAGAAGGGACAGGGCTCTTCTGGGGCCAACGTCCTGACTTTC. It encodes CATKKGQGSSGANVLTF. V usage is TRBV7-8 and J usage is TRBJ2-6; TRBD1 matches at 9 bases. The trim removed 10 bases at V and 1 base at J, leaving 11 bases unmatched. The germline V gene has CDR1 SGHVS and CDR2 FQNEAQ. The CDR3 runs to 17 residues.

The chain is built from TRBV20-1 and TRBJ1-2; no definite D call. The V end lost 7 bases, the J end lost 4 bases, and 10 bases lay between the germline ends. CDR1 DFQATT and CDR2 SNEGSKA come from the germline V gene (reference sequence). The CDR3 has 11 residues. Here the CDR3 DNA reads TGCAGTGTGGGAGAGCCCTATGGCTACACCTTC. Its translation: CSVGEPYGYTF.

This chain joins TRBV18 and TRBJ1-5, with TRBD1 matching 7 bases. Germline assignment: CDR1 KGHSH and CDR2 LQKENI. The CDR3 totals 13 residues. The V segment lost 6 bases and the J segment 4 bases; nucleotides outside the gene matches: 3. For the CDR3, the DNA is TGTGCCAGCTCCCAGACAGGGAATCAGCCCCAGCATTTT. Amino acids: CASSQTGNQPQHF.

The genes are TRBV5-1 and TRBJ2-5; D is ambiguous. Germline V gene data show CDR1 as SGHRS and CDR2 as YFSETQ. V lost 4 bases, J lost 4 bases, and 5 bases lay in between. The CDR3 is 11 residues long. CDR3 loop: CASSVGETQYF. The CDR3 DNA reads TGCGCCAGCAGCGTAGGAGAGACCCAGTACTTC.

This chain joins TRBV14 and TRBJ2-7; D uncertain. The V gene's germline CDR1 is SGHDN and CDR2 FVKESK. The V gene lost 0 bases and the J gene lost 6 bases, with 15 bases spanning the gap. The CDR3 extends over 15 amino acids. CDR3 region: CASSQDWAYRPEQYF. The CDR3 region has the DNA TGTGCCAGCAGCCAAGATTGGGCTTACCGTCCCGAGCAGTACTTC.

The chain recombines TRBV4-1 with TRBJ1-6; maybe TRBD1 (6 bases). The CDR3 contains 15 residues. Trimming left V 4 bases short and J 7 bases short, with 14 bases between. Germline CDR1 and CDR2: MGHRA and YSYEKL. The CDR3 bases are TGCGCCAGCAGCCCAGGGGATCGTCGGAATTCACCCCTCCACTTT. Translated, it gives CASSPGDRRNSPLHF.

J is TRBJ2-7 and V is TRBV18; weak D call: TRBD2 (5 bases). The length of the CDR3 is 15 residues. Germline V CDR1 and CDR2: KGHSH, LQKENI. The ends were cut back, 4 bases at V and 2 bases at J, with 15 bases in the middle. The CDR3 DNA reads TGTGCCAGCTCACAAACCGTCGGGGTAACCTACGAGCAGTACTTC. Its protein is CASSQTVGVTYEQYF.

The chain has TRBV2 and TRBJ1-5, with 8 bases lining up with TRBD1. CDR3 length equals 15 residues. Germline V lookup: CDR1 SNHLY, CDR2 FYNNEI. V gave up 6 bases and J gave up 3 bases; unmatched junction bases: 7. The CDR3 protein is CASRGQGTANQPQHF. DNA of the CDR3: TGTGCCAGCAGAGGACAGGGTACGGCCAATCAGCCCCAGCATTTT.

This clone was seen once. This rearrangement joins TRBV6-1 to TRBJ2-2; 10 positions agree with TRBD1. With V trimmed by 4 bases and J by 7 bases, 6 bases remained unmatched. The CDR3 length is 15 residues. The germline V gene encodes CDR1 MNHNS and CDR2 SASEGT. This CDR3 reads CASSGLGQGYGELFF. The CDR3 DNA is TGTGCCAGCAGTGGATTGGGACAGGGGTACGGGGAGCTGTTTTTT.

This chain joins TRBV6-5 and TRBJ2-2; 7 bases are a match to TRBD1. Trimming took 2 bases from V and 12 from J; bases not matched to a gene: 9. From germline, CDR1 is MNHEY and CDR2 SVGAGI. There are 14 residues in the CDR3. For the CDR3, the DNA is TGTGCCAGCAGTTACAAACACGGGACAGTCAAGCTGTTTTTT. It specifies CASSYKHGTVKLFF.

The CDR3 is CASSVGPALADTQYF. The CDR3 nucleotides are TGTGCCAGCAGCGTAGGTCCGGCGTTGGCAGATACGCAGTATTTT. The V call is TRBV9, the J call TRBJ2-3, with D hard to call. The V gene lost 0 bases and the J gene lost 4 bases, with 12 bases spanning the gap. The CDR3 extends over 15 amino acids. The germline CDR1 and CDR2 sequences are SGDLS and YYNGEE.

The CDR3 is CASSLGGRDPYGYTF. For the CDR3, the DNA is TGCGCCAGCAGCTTGGGCGGTCGAGACCCCTATGGCTACACCTTC. The chain recombines TRBV5-1 with TRBJ1-2; D gene uncertain. The CDR3 is 15 amino acids. The V end lost 0 bases, the J end lost 4 bases, and 13 bases lay between the germline ends. Germline V gene data show CDR1 as SGHRS and CDR2 as YFSETQ.

The chain recombines TRBV7-2 with TRBJ2-5, with D tentatively TRBD2 (6 bases). Per germline, CDR1 SGHTA and CDR2 FQGNSA. Trimming stripped 2 bases from V and 3 bases from J, with 13 bases between. The CDR3 contains 15 residues. The CDR3 reads CASSLFGWREETQYF. CDR3 in DNA: TGTGCCAGCAGCTTATTTGGCTGGAGGGAAGAGACCCAGTACTTC.

The chain recombines TRBV9 with TRBJ2-1; TRBD2 aligns across 10 bases. The CDR3 loop spans 19 amino acids. Unmatched junction bases numbered 9, after V lost 0 bases and J lost 0 bases. From germline, CDR1 is SGDLS and CDR2 YYNGEE. The DNA for the CDR3 is TGTGCCAGCAGCGTAGTGACTAGCGGGCCGCGAAGCTCCTACAATGAGCAGTTCTTC. This translates into CASSVVTSGPRSSYNEQFF.